This T cell receptor beta chain is from a study of T-cell memory formation after mild COVID-19 (dated by TCRdb to the early 2020s). A note on the overall study: TCR sequence clusters from the two donors were found to be largely donor specific. Longitudinal TCRalpha and TCRbeta repertoire sequencing tracked T-cell clones expanding and contracting after mild COVID-19 in two donors. Two young, previously healthy adult volunteers, one female and one male, were included in the cohort.

Data came from an Illumina NovaSeq 6000. TCRalpha and TCRbeta cDNA libraries were built by 5'RACE with constant-segment primers, adding sample barcodes and unique molecular identifiers. Trizol reagent was used to extract RNA from every sample. The libraries were amplified in two PCR steps, and the second step added a second sample barcode and Illumina TruSeq adapters. Sequencing of libraries was performed on an Illumina NovaSeq with 2 x 150 bp paired-end reads. On the authors' methods: Demultiplexing of reads and collapsing into UMI-guided consensus sequences were performed with migec v1.2.7. Using mixcr v2.1.11, UMI consensuses were aligned to TRA and TRB V and J templates and then assembled into clonotypes. Clonotypes were classified as expanded or contracted when called significant by both edgeR and NoisET, with noise models trained on biological replicates. For edgeR calls, the thresholds were a false discovery rate-adjusted p below 0.01 and a log2 fold-change of 1. As an exploratory analysis of dynamics, PCA with hierarchical clustering was applied to max-normalized trajectories of the 1000 most abundant clonotypes. Separately sequenced CD4+ and CD8+ repertoires were used to assign the CD4 or CD8 phenotype of responding clones. TCRdb took the public reads, trimmed them with fastp at Q25, ran MiXCR for clone calling and kept in-frame beta chains. CDR3 protein sequences are deduplicated, and each keeps its most common genes and DNA. It is TCRdb's table, rather than the study itself, that gives the V and J calls and clone size. This sample holds 200,000 to 250,000 distinct CDR3 sequences; approximately 9% were observed only once. The biggest ten clones account for roughly a fifth of the sample.

For this clonotype: Its antigen is currently not known. Nothing much larger sits one base from this clone, and base qualities are not available.

PBMCs were isolated by Ficoll-Paque density gradient centrifugation. On the study overall, not on this receptor specifically: Only a couple of mild cases were covered by the study, and larger cohorts that include severe cases with pre-infection samples were considered necessary. Balanced CD4/CD8 phenotypes were observed for clones contracting from day 15 to 85, whereas a bias towards CD4+ was observed for a second wave of clones expanding from day 15 to 37. Some responding clones were detected in pre-infection memory, which suggested that pre-existing cross-reactive memory T cells had joined the SARS-CoV-2 response. Contracting CD4+ clones appeared mostly in the CM and EM memory subsets, whereas CD8+ clones were enriched in EMRA. Whether the second-wave clones peaking on day 37 were SARS-CoV-2 specific was not confirmed.

The germline V gene yields MNHEY for CDR1 and SVGAGI for CDR2. The CDR3 goes from the cysteine to the phenylalanine over 13 residues. CDR3 DNA is the only sequence kept; it has 39 bases, read in frame from the first base. For this chain, trimming is 7 bases at the V end and 5 bases at the J end, and the number of junction bases without a gene match is 3. What was sequenced was PBMCs or a T cell subset sorted from them (not recorded which). This TCR was sampled from a young man who had mild COVID-19 (a few samples of this study predate the infection). The sample titles of this study are shuffled in the database, so cell type and time point are left out; the donor was told from shared clones. The chain is assembled from TRBV6-5 and TRBJ2-3, and TRBD1 aligns with 10 junction nucleotides. The CDR3 sequence is CASTGTGVDTQYF. In nucleotide form, the sequence is TGTGCCAGCACTGGGACAGGGGTAGATACGCAGTATTTT.